This is a list of T cell receptor beta chains from one sample in a study of blood T cell repertoires in COVID-19. TCRdb's copy holds only in-frame clones and misses some; the assay was immunoSEQ multiplex PCR. The table lists 160,000 or so clones, 80% to 90% of them singletons. The sample comprised peripheral blood. These receptors all stem from a woman between 45 and 60 years old with acute or convalescent COVID-19. The CDR3 runs from the conserved cysteine through the conserved F or W. D genes are given only for firm matches. The size of a clone is reported for some rows only, either as once, few or many, or as a class for expanded clones.

v_gene: TRBV5-7
d_gene: .
j_gene: TRBJ1-2
abundance: .
CDR3aa: CASSLFGGDYGYTF
CDR3nt: TGTGCCAGCAGCTTGTTTGGCGGAGACTATGGCTACACCTTC

v_gene: TRBV10-3
d_gene: TRBD2
j_gene: TRBJ2-1
abundance: .
CDR3aa: CATREGTYNEQFF
CDR3nt: TGTGCCACACGGGAGGGAACCTACAATGAGCAGTTCTTC

v_gene: TRBV27
d_gene: TRBD2
j_gene: TRBJ2-7
abundance: .
CDR3aa: CASRGLAGYGEQYF
CDR3nt: TGTGCCAGCAGAGGACTAGCGGGGTACGGGGAGCAGTACTTC

v_gene: TRBV4-1
d_gene: .
j_gene: TRBJ1-1
abundance: .
CDR3aa: CASSSFVGGNTEAFF
CDR3nt: TGCGCCAGCAGCTCTTTCGTAGGAGGAAACACTGAAGCTTTCTTT

v_gene: TRBV3-1/TRBV3-2
d_gene: .
j_gene: TRBJ2-3
abundance: .
CDR3aa: CASSYGRVADTQYF
CDR3nt: TGTGCCAGCAGTTATGGTCGTGTAGCAGATACGCAGTATTTT

v_gene: TRBV19
d_gene: .
j_gene: TRBJ1-1
abundance: .
CDR3aa: CASKLGLNTEAFF
CDR3nt: TGTGCCAGTAAACTGGGCCTTAACACTGAAGCTTTCTTT

v_gene: TRBV5-8
d_gene: .
j_gene: TRBJ1-5
abundance: .
CDR3aa: CASSNQGQPQHF
CDR3nt: TGTGCCAGCAGCAACCAGGGGCAGCCCCAGCATTTT

v_gene: TRBV5-1
d_gene: TRBD2
j_gene: TRBJ2-3
abundance: .
CDR3aa: CASSLAGPIDTQYF
CDR3nt: TGCGCCAGCAGCCTAGCGGGTCCTATTGATACGCAGTATTTT

v_gene: TRBV2
d_gene: .
j_gene: TRBJ1-6
abundance: .
CDR3aa: CASSLVLDSPLHF
CDR3nt: TGTGCCAGCAGTCTGGTCCTAGATTCACCCCTCCACTTT

v_gene: TRBV19
d_gene: TRBD1
j_gene: TRBJ1-4
abundance: .
CDR3aa: CASSLMDRGKLFF
CDR3nt: TGTGCCAGTAGTCTGATGGACAGGGGAAAACTGTTTTTT

v_gene: TRBV9
d_gene: .
j_gene: TRBJ2-7
abundance: .
CDR3aa: CASSEPGREQYF
CDR3nt: TGTGCCAGCAGCGAGCCAGGGCGGGAGCAGTACTTC

v_gene: TRBV6-1
d_gene: .
j_gene: TRBJ1-2
abundance: few
CDR3aa: CASSEGAGADGYTF
CDR3nt: TGTGCCAGCAGTGAAGGGGCAGGGGCGGATGGCTACACCTTC

v_gene: TRBV12-3/TRBV12-4
d_gene: TRBD1
j_gene: TRBJ2-7
abundance: .
CDR3aa: CASTGGDYEQYF
CDR3nt: TGTGCCAGCACAGGGGGTGACTACGAGCAGTACTTC

v_gene: TRBV10-3
d_gene: .
j_gene: TRBJ1-5
abundance: .
CDR3aa: CAISDPGEQPQHF
CDR3nt: TGTGCCATCAGTGATCCAGGGGAACAGCCCCAGCATTTT

v_gene: TRBV7-2
d_gene: TRBD2
j_gene: TRBJ2-7
abundance: .
CDR3aa: CASSQGLGDLYEQYF
CDR3nt: TGTGCCAGCAGCCAGGGACTAGGGGACCTCTACGAGCAGTACTTC

v_gene: TRBV5-4
d_gene: .
j_gene: TRBJ2-7
abundance: .
CDR3aa: CASSLKGAYEQYF
CDR3nt: TGTGCCAGCAGCCTGAAGGGGGCCTACGAGCAGTACTTC

v_gene: TRBV12-5
d_gene: .
j_gene: TRBJ2-3
abundance: .
CDR3aa: CASGMSVTDTQYF
CDR3nt: TGTGCTAGTGGTATGTCTGTAACAGATACGCAGTATTTT

v_gene: TRBV11-3
d_gene: .
j_gene: TRBJ1-1
abundance: .
CDR3aa: CASSLGSIEAFF
CDR3nt: TGTGCCAGCAGCTTAGGGAGTATTGAAGCTTTCTTT

v_gene: TRBV5-1
d_gene: TRBD2
j_gene: TRBJ2-3
abundance: .
CDR3aa: CASSLPGLAGTDTQYF
CDR3nt: TGCGCCAGCAGCTTGCCAGGACTAGCGGGCACAGATACGCAGTATTTT

v_gene: TRBV27
d_gene: .
j_gene: TRBJ2-6
abundance: once
CDR3aa: CASSLWGAGANVLTF
CDR3nt: TGTGCCAGCAGCCTTTGGGGGGCTGGGGCCAACGTCCTGACTTTC

v_gene: TRBV6-2/TRBV6-3
d_gene: .
j_gene: TRBJ1-2
abundance: .
CDR3aa: CASSPEDYYGYTF
CDR3nt: TGTGCCAGCAGTCCGGAGGATTACTATGGCTACACCTTC

v_gene: TRBV19
d_gene: .
j_gene: TRBJ2-1
abundance: .
CDR3aa: CASKKDLFGGNEQFF
CDR3nt: TGTGCCAGCAAAAAAGACTTATTTGGGGGGAATGAGCAGTTCTTC

v_gene: TRBV6-5
d_gene: .
j_gene: TRBJ1-2
abundance: .
CDR3aa: CASSYTPSGNYGYTF
CDR3nt: TGTGCCAGCAGTTACACGCCTTCGGGGAACTATGGCTACACCTTC

v_gene: TRBV7-9
d_gene: TRBD2
j_gene: TRBJ2-2
abundance: .
CDR3aa: CASSFGGAHTGELFF
CDR3nt: TGTGCCAGCAGCTTCGGGGGGGCGCACACCGGGGAGCTGTTTTTT

v_gene: TRBV10-2
d_gene: .
j_gene: TRBJ2-1
abundance: few
CDR3aa: CASSGQGRYNEQFF
CDR3nt: TGCGCCAGCAGTGGACAAGGTCGGTACAATGAGCAGTTCTTC

v_gene: TRBV30
d_gene: TRBD1
j_gene: TRBJ1-3
abundance: .
CDR3aa: CAWSVPGQGDF
CDR3nt: TGTGCCTGGAGTGTCCCGGGACAGGGTGATTTT

v_gene: TRBV19
d_gene: .
j_gene: TRBJ2-7
abundance: once
CDR3aa: CASSSRGSAYEQYF
CDR3nt: TGTGCCAGTAGTTCCCGGGGGAGCGCATACGAGCAGTACTTC